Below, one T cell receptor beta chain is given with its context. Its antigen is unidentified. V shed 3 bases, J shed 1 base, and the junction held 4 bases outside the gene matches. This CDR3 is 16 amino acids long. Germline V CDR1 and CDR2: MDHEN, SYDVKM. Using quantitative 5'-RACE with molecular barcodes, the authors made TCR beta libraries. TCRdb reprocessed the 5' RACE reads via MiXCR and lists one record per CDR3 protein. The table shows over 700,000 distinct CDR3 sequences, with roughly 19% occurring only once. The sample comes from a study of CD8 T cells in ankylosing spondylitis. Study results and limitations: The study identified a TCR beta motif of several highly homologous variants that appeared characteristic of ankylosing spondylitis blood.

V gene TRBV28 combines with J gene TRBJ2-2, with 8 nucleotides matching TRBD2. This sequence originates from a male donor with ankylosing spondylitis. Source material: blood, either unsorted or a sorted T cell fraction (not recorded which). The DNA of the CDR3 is TGTGCCAGCAGTTTTGTTGCGGGAGGGAACACCGGGGAGCTGTTTTTT. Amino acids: CASSFVAGGNTGELFF. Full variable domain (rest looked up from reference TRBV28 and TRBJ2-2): DVKVTQSSRYLVKRTGEKVFLECVQDMDHENMFWYRQDPGLGLRLIYFSYDVKMKEKGDIPEGYSVSREKKERFSLILESASTNQTSMYLCASSFVAGGNTGELFFGEGSRLTVL.